The 14 T cell receptor beta chains listed next were all sequenced from one sample in a study of T cell responses to AZD1222 COVID-19 vaccine. Method: immunoSEQ multiplex PCR; TCRdb's copy keeps in-frame clones and lacks some. This sample has around 80,000 clones, with around nine tenths found just once. The starting material was peripheral blood, obtained on day 0 of AZD1222 vaccination. These receptors all come from an adult in good health.

This clone was observed a handful of times. This chain connects TRBV5-1 to TRBJ1-6; weak D call: TRBD1 (6 bases). Deletions cut 2 bases from V and 7 bases from J, with 19 bases between. CDR1 is SGHRS, CDR2 YFSETQ, per germline. This CDR3 has 17 residues. DNA for the CDR3: TGCGCCAGCAGCTTCGGGTTAGGGGGAAGTTCGAATTCACCCCTCCACTTT. Translated: CASSFGLGGSSNSPLHF.

The V call is TRBV6-5, the J call TRBJ2-4; the match to TRBD2 covers 8 bases. The V segment lost 0 bases and the J segment 0 bases; nucleotides outside the gene matches: 1. The CDR3 contains 16 residues. CDR1 is MNHEY and CDR2 is SVGAGI in the germline V gene. CDR3 DNA: TGTGCCAGCAGTTACTCTAGCGGGGTAGCCAAAAACATTCAGTACTTC. Its translation is CASSYSSGVAKNIQYF.

The genes are TRBV2 and TRBJ1-4; a weak D match, TRBD1 (6 bases). Germline CDR1 and CDR2: SNHLY and FYNNEI. V lost 4 bases to trimming and J lost 8 bases, with 17 bases between them. The CDR3 covers 15 residues. The CDR3 DNA reads TGTGCCAGCAGTGGCCAGGGGCAAAAAGGGGAAAAACTGTTTTTT. Encoded protein: CASSGQGQKGEKLFF.

The table lists this clone with a count of one. The genes are TRBV18 and TRBJ2-4, with D perhaps TRBD1 or TRBD2 (5 bases each). This CDR3 contains 17 residues. Germline CDR1 and CDR2: KGHSH and LQKENI. Trimming took 3 bases from V and 0 from J, leaving 15 bases between them. DNA for the CDR3: TGTGCCAGCTCACCCCAACGTGGGGACCTAGCCAAAAACATTCAGTACTTC. As protein: CASSPQRGDLAKNIQYF.

The V and J genes are TRBV15 and TRBJ2-1; the D gene could be TRBD1 or TRBD2 (5 bases each). Germline CDR1 is LNHNV and CDR2 is YYDKDF (reference sequence). Trimming took off 1 base at V and 1 base at J, with 5 bases between the two ends. CDR3 length: 14 amino acids. CDR3 amino acids: CATSRGGSYNEQFF. DNA for the CDR3: TGTGCCACCAGCAGAGGGGGGTCCTACAATGAGCAGTTCTTC.

CDR3 in amino acids: CASSYSSGADTQYF. CDR3 bases: TGTGCCAGCAGTTACTCTAGCGGGGCAGATACGCAGTATTTT. The chain combines TRBV6-2 or TRBV6-3 with TRBJ2-3; 8 bases align to TRBD2. V was clipped by 0 bases and J by 4 bases; unmatched bases: 0. The CDR3 totals 14 residues. Germline V gene data show CDR1 as MNHEY and CDR2 as SVGEGT.

The J gene is TRBJ1-2, the V gene TRBV30; D remains unclear. This CDR3 is built from 12 residues. The germline CDR1 and CDR2 sequences are GTSNPN and SVGIG (reference sequence). The V gene lost 1 base and the J gene lost 6 bases, with 9 bases spanning the gap. DNA for the CDR3: TGTGCCTGGAGTGGCCAGTACGATGGCTACACCTTC. It codes for CAWSGQYDGYTF.

The chain carries TRBV20-1 and TRBJ1-2; D gene uncertain. The germline CDR1 and CDR2 sequences are DFQATT and SNEGSKA (reference sequence). V was trimmed by 6 bases and J by 4 bases, leaving 6 bases between them. CDR3 length equals 10 residues. The CDR3 loop is CSAQVYGYTF. The CDR3 DNA follows: TGCAGTGCCCAGGTCTATGGCTACACCTTC.

The V gene is TRBV5-1, the J gene TRBJ2-3, with D unclear. Trimming cost V 4 bases and J 4 bases, with 16 bases left between them. Germline V gene data show CDR1 as SGHRS and CDR2 as YFSETQ. There are 15 residues in the CDR3. CDR3 amino acids: CASSPAWSPADTQYF. The CDR3 nucleotides read TGCGCCAGCAGCCCTGCTTGGAGTCCCGCAGATACGCAGTATTTT.

The chain recombines TRBV7-9 with TRBJ2-2; tentatively, D is TRBD2 (6 bases). The CDR3 has 16 amino acids. The germline V and J ends were trimmed by 4 bases and 5 bases, with 17 bases remaining between them. Germline V gives CDR1 SEHNR, CDR2 FQNEAQ (reference sequence). CDR3 residues: CASSSRPGDRTGELFF. The DNA for the CDR3 is TGTGCCAGCAGCTCGAGGCCGGGGGATCGAACCGGGGAGCTGTTTTTT. Drawing the rest from reference TRBV7-9 and TRBJ2-2, the complete variable domain is DTGVSQNPRHKITKRGQNVTFRCDPISEHNRLYWYRQTLGQGPEFLTYFQNEAQLEKSRLLSDRFSAERPKGSFSTLEIQRTEQGDSAMYLCASSSRPGDRTGELFFGEGSRLTVL.

The gene calls are TRBV7-9 and TRBJ1-3; 7 bases agree with TRBD1. The CDR3 is made up of 14 amino acids. With V trimmed by 5 bases and J by 6 bases, 7 bases remained unmatched. Germline CDR1 reads SEHNR; CDR2 reads FQNEAQ (reference sequence). The CDR3 coding sequence is TGTGCCAGCAGCCGATCAGGGGGGGAAAACACCATATATTTT. Translated: CASSRSGGENTIYF.

The rearrangement links TRBV19 to TRBJ1-6; 9 bases are a match to TRBD1. From germline, CDR1 is LNHDA and CDR2 SQIVND (reference sequence). The ends lost 8 bases at V and 18 bases at J; junction bases unmatched: 14. This CDR3 is built from 13 residues. The CDR3 region is CASRGQGAQKTHF. In DNA form, the CDR3 reads TGTGCCAGTCGGGGACAGGGTGCGCAGAAAACCCACTTT.

The CDR3 is CARDRGDIQYF. The CDR3 bases are TGTGCCAGAGACAGGGGGGACATTCAGTACTTC. The chain combines TRBV3-1 (or the pseudogene TRBV3-2) with TRBJ2-4; TRBD1 agrees at 9 bases. V shed 9 bases, J shed 8 bases, and the junction held 2 bases outside the gene matches. CDR3 length equals 11 residues. Germline V gene data show CDR1 as LGHDT and CDR2 as YNNKEL (reference sequence).

The CDR3 nucleotides read TGTGCCAGTAGTCCCCAAGGCCCTGATCAGCCCCAGCATTTT. Its translation is CASSPQGPDQPQHF. The J gene is TRBJ1-5, the V gene TRBV19; D is ambiguous. CDR1 and CDR2 (germline): LNHDA, SQIVND (reference sequence). Trimming removed 5 bases at V and 5 bases at J, with 13 bases between. The CDR3 sequence is 14 residues long.